The 4 T cell receptor beta chains in this list originate from one sample, sequenced in a study of beta chain features in type 1 diabetes. Findings of the study overall: Moderately but significantly shorter TCRB CDR3s were found in Type 1 diabetes patients in all four CD4+ subsets.

The authors reverse transcribed all of the isolated RNA, so sequencing captured expressed TCRB transcripts. This table comes from immunoSEQ multiplex PCR, and its TCRdb copy is limited to in-frame clones, with some not included. Of over 200,000 clones listed, under 13% are singletons. Their cognate antigens are unknown. The sequenced sample was naive CD4+ T cells from blood. The receptor source for this set is a man younger than 40 with type 1 diabetes.

This clone was picked up a small number of times. V gene TRBV5-1 combines with J gene TRBJ1-2, with 9 bases fitting TRBD1. CDR1 is SGHRS and CDR2 is YFSETQ in the germline V gene. This CDR3 has 15 residues. V trimming: 4 bases; J trimming: 8 bases; junction bases outside the gene matches: 12. CDR3 region: CASSTSDRGSEGYTF. Written as DNA, the CDR3 is TGCGCCAGCAGCACCTCGGACAGGGGTTCGGAGGGCTACACCTTC.

The gene calls are TRBV7-3 and TRBJ2-4; weak D call: TRBD1 (6 bases). The V gene's germline CDR1 is SGHTA and CDR2 FQGTGA. Trimming removed 2 bases from V and 8 bases from J, with 7 bases in between. This CDR3 is built from 12 residues. This CDR3 is CASSLEGDIQYF. As DNA, the CDR3 is TGTGCCAGCAGCTTAGAGGGGGACATTCAGTACTTC.

This clone was picked up a small number of times. The chain carries TRBV9 and TRBJ2-3; 8 bases agree with TRBD2. V was clipped by 7 bases and J by 4 bases; unmatched bases: 5. The CDR3 spans 13 residues. CDR1 is SGDLS and CDR2 is YYNGEE in the germline V gene. The CDR3 loop reads CASSTGGSDTQYF. The CDR3 DNA follows: TGTGCCAGCTCGACGGGGGGGTCAGATACGCAGTATTTT.

Only a few counts were recorded for this clone. The chain couples TRBV5-5 to TRBJ2-1; D is perhaps TRBD2 (6 bases). Between the trimmed V and J ends, which lost 4 bases and 2 bases, there was a span of 16 bases. The germline V gene encodes CDR1 SGHKS and CDR2 YYEKEE (reference sequence). CDR3 length equals 16 residues. CDR3 protein: CASSQGLGLAYNEQFF. CDR3 bases: TGTGCCAGCAGCCAGGGCTTGGGACTTGCCTACAATGAGCAGTTCTTC.